The following is a TCR beta chain sequence with its context. This clonotype was observed a few times. Its antigen is unknown. Nothing much larger sits one base from this clone, and base qualities are not available. These data originate in a study of tumor-infiltrating lymphocytes in primary liver carcinoma (dated by TCRdb to the late 2010s). Concerning the study at large: Roughly five patients with histopathologically diagnosed primary liver carcinoma underwent surgical resection in China between November 2015 and 2016. A total of approximately 35 specimens from 5 patients underwent TCRbeta repertoire sequencing, comprising approximately 25 tumor regions, 5 adjacent noncancerous liver tissues and 5 peripheral blood samples. Each sample produced about 3.5 to 8 million productive TCRbeta reads, and read depth showed no significant difference between tissue types. Technical replicate repertoires showed high reproducibility, with mean shared-clone rates roughly 0.89 and correlation coefficients above 0.95. The five patients had tumors of stage T1-T3 N0M0, with maximum diameters ranging from about 4 to 11 cm. Hepatocellular carcinoma (four) or combined HCC and intrahepatic cholangiocarcinoma (one) was present in the five patients, who were three men and two women aged 30 to 69 years. Across five regions of each liver tumor, along with adjacent normal tissue and blood, the study brought together TCRbeta repertoire sequencing, expression microarrays and whole-exome sequencing. The paper as a whole reports these results and caveats: Since the samples were bulk and unsorted, there was no way to compare CD4+ and CD8+ T cell repertoires. The top 250 clones accounted for a significantly greater share of the repertoire in tumors than in blood (p = 0.039). Pairs of tumor regions showed greater repertoire overlap (mean roughly 35%) than tumor-adjacent pairs (17%) or tumor-blood pairs (approximately 14%), which is consistent with antigen-driven expansion. Because sequencing covered only the TCR beta chain and unpaired alpha chains were not captured, true repertoire diversity is likely underestimated. With just a few patients in the study, the authors point out that the findings should be validated in a larger study.

Starting from about 500 ng total RNA, TCRbeta-specific cDNA was produced by reverse transcription with a constant-region primer and ProtoScript II reverse transcriptase. TCRbeta libraries were built with three nested multiplex PCR rounds, a slightly modified ARM-PCR procedure. Multiplex TRBV1-TRBV30 forward primers and a Cbeta reverse primer were used in the first two PCR rounds, each of which was run for around 10 cycles. Sample barcodes and Illumina adapters were added in a final 25-cycle PCR with Deep VentR polymerase. Before sequencing, amplicons between 200 and 500 bp were purified from gel using a QIAquick gel extraction kit. An Illumina HiSeq 2500 was used to sequence the TCRbeta amplicons with 250-bp paired-end reads. In the source study's methods: Quality trimming of reads was performed with Trimmomatic v0.33, and paired reads were merged with FLASH v1.2.11 so that full CDR3 sequences could be recovered. V, D and J germline segments were assigned to the rearranged TCRbeta sequences using MiGEC v1.2.1b. Clonotype statistics and Shannon-Wiener diversity indices were calculated with VDJtools v1.0.0. To cut down on sampling bias, every analysis after diversity analysis relied on just the 250 most abundant clonotypes from each sample. TCRdb cleaned the public reads at Q25 with fastp, built clones with MiXCR and kept in-frame beta chains. One record per CDR3 amino acid sequence lists the most common genes and DNA. TCRdb, not the original authors, processed these V and J calls. The sample profile shows 320,000 or so distinct CDR3 sequences; 65% of them were found once. Jointly, the top ten make up approximately 9% of the sample.

RNA from unsorted whole blood was extracted with TRIzol reagent, and germline DNA was obtained with the DNeasy Blood & Tissue kit. Chronic HBV infection was present in the patients, and the patients were treatment-naive at sampling. Around 3.6 milliliters of peripheral blood were collected into K2EDTA tubes before surgery. From a lookup of the germline V gene, CDR1 and CDR2 are SGHDT and YYEEEE. V loses 1 base, J loses 9 bases, and the germline ends lie 11 bases apart. The CDR3 measures 13 amino acids from cysteine to phenylalanine. Kept here is only the CDR3 DNA, which spans 39 bases and is read in frame from base 1.

Sequencing was performed on peripheral blood. This clonotype was obtained from a man aged 40-55 years with primary liver carcinoma and hepatitis B virus infection. The chain was built from TRBV5-6 and TRBJ2-1, with no reliable assignment of the D segment. The nucleotides are TGTGCCAGCAGCTTGTATAGCCGCGGTGAGCAGTTCTTC. It encodes CASSLYSRGEQFF.